This T cell receptor (beta chain) was found in a study of monozygotic twins with inflammatory bowel disease. The CDR3 extends over 14 amino acids. Germline V lookup: CDR1 SNHLY, CDR2 FYNNEI. Blood, around 2.6 ml, was drawn per donor. Each CDR3 protein gets one entry in TCRdb, which reprocessed the 5' RACE reads and gives no DNA. The sample table includes approximately 420,000 distinct CDR3 sequences. Concerning this clonotype: What it binds is unknown.

Study-level findings and limits: Differing immunosuppressive treatments may have added variability to patient repertoires.

The V call is TRBV2, the J call TRBJ2-5; TCRdb reports TRBD2, a call that lacks DNA to check it against. The TCR was taken from a human donor with ulcerative colitis or Crohn's disease, or a healthy co-twin of an affected twin (not recorded which). Sequencing was done on a sample of blood. The CDR3 is CASIVAGGRETQYF.